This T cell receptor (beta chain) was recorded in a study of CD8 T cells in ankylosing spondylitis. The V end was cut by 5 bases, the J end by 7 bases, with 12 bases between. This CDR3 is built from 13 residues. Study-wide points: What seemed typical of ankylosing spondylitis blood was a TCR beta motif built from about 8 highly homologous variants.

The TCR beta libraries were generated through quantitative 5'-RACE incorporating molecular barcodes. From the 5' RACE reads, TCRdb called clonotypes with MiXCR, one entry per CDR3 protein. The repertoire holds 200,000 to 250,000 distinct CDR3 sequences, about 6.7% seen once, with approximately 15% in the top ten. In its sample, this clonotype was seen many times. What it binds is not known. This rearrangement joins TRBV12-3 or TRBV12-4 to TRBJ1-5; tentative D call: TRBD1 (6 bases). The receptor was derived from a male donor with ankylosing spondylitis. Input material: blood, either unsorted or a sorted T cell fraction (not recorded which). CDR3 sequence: CASSPTGFQPQHF. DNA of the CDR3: TGTGCCAGCAGTCCTACAGGGTTCCAGCCCCAGCATTTT.